These T cell receptor beta chains were read from a single sample in a study of breast tumors, draining lymph nodes, adjacent tissues. TCRdb re-analysed the multiplex PCR reads in MiXCR, keeping a single row per CDR3 protein. Found here are 70,000 to 95,000 distinct CDR3 sequences, 15% to 20% of them singletons; the top ten hold around 2.4%. The sequencing input was axillary lymph node tissue. The receptors were gathered from a female donor with breast cancer. Some clones in this sample may be carry-over from other donors' samples. CDR3s include the opening cysteine and the closing phenylalanine or tryptophan. D genes are given only for firm matches. Clone sizes are given selectively: once, few, many, or a class where the clone is expanded.

v_gene	d_gene	j_gene	abundance	CDR3aa	CDR3nt
TRBV5-4	-	TRBJ2-1	many	CASSLSGGPSYNEQFF	TGTGCCAGCAGCTTGTCCGGGGGACCCTCCTACAATGAGCAGTTCTTC
TRBV5-1	-	TRBJ2-1	many	CASSPGMLPGYNEQFF	TGCGCCAGCAGCCCAGGGATGCTCCCGGGGTACAATGAGCAGTTCTTC
TRBV6-2/TRBV6-3	-	TRBJ1-3	many	CASSYPPGSRRRNTIYF	TGTGCCAGCAGTTACCCCCCCGGGTCCAGGCGGCGAAACACCATATATTTT
TRBV29-1	-	TRBJ2-7	once	CSVEWGTAEQRF	TGCAGCGTTGAGTGGGGCACGGCAGAGCAGCGCTTC
TRBV5-1	TRBD1	TRBJ1-5	-	CASSFYGHRGGTAQHF	TGCGCCAGCAGCTTTTATGGCCACAGGGGTGGGACAGCCCAGCATTTT
TRBV9	TRBD2	TRBJ2-7	many	CASSVGGSLSYEQYF	TGTGCCAGCAGCGTTGGCGGGAGCTTATCCTACGAGCAGTACTTC
TRBV4-2	TRBD1	TRBJ2-2	-	CASSQDARGQGTGELLF	TGTGCCAGCAGCCAAGACGCCAGGGGGCAGGGCACCGGGGAGCTGCTTTTT
TRBV9	TRBD2	TRBJ2-7	many	CASSREGGPYYEQYF	TGTGCCAGCAGCCGGGAGGGCGGCCCGTACTACGAGCAGTACTTC
TRBV4-3	-	TRBJ2-5	many	CASSQDRKGGTQETQYF	TGCGCCAGCAGCCAAGATCGGAAGGGGGGGACCCAAGAGACCCAGTACTTC
TRBV5-8	-	TRBJ2-5	-	CASSRGTVARETQYF	TGTGCCAGCAGTCGGGGGACCGTCGCGCGGGAGACCCAGTACTTC
TRBV7-3	-	TRBJ2-5	many	CASSLGVEETQYF	TGTGCCAGCAGCTTAGGGGTGGAAGAGACCCAGTACTTC
TRBV27	-	TRBJ2-7	many	CASSFRDSYEQYF	TGTGCCAGCAGTTTCAGAGACTCCTACGAGCAGTACTTC
TRBV7-9	TRBD2	TRBJ2-7	many	CASSLWGLAGEEQYF	TGTGCCAGCAGCTTATGGGGACTAGCGGGAGAAGAGCAGTACTTC